This T cell receptor (beta chain) was profiled in a study of T-cell reconstitution after alpha-beta-depleted transplantation in children. Findings and limits, study-wide: Reportedly, roughly two months post-transplant, alpha-beta T cells arose from several hundred expanded graft clones.

The CDR3 sequence is 12 residues long. Germline V lookup: CDR1 SGHRS, CDR2 YFSETQ. The V gene lost 6 bases and the J gene lost 8 bases, with 14 bases spanning the gap. Concerning this clonotype: Its matching antigen is unknown. This may stem from a read error, because a much larger clone lies one nucleotide away.

Molecular barcoding with unique molecular identifiers was used for the TCRbeta library. MiXCR, run by TCRdb on the PCR reads, gives a single entry per CDR3 protein. Counted here are 210,000 or so distinct CDR3 sequences, approximately 10% occurring once; the ten biggest clones make up 28%. The V gene is TRBV5-1, the J gene TRBJ1-2, with no clear D. The starting material was PBMCs, obtained before TCRalphabeta/CD19-depleted stem cell transplant. The sequence derives from a child younger than two with acute myeloid leukemia, due to receive a stem cell transplant. CDR3 amino acids: CASKESPEGYTF. The CDR3 DNA follows: TGCGCCAGCAAGGAATCTCCGGAAGGCTACACCTTC.